A selection of T cell receptor beta chains follows, all from one sample in a study of OX40 agonist ivuxolimab in advanced cancers. Only in-frame clones appear in the TCRdb table, and some are missing; sequencing was by immunoSEQ multiplex PCR. The profile shows tens of thousands of clones, around 89% of them singletons. Sequences were derived from CD4+ or CD8+ T cells sorted from blood, sampled in a trial of the OX40 agonist ivuxolimab. Receptors were obtained from an adult with an advanced solid tumor such as melanoma, head and neck, liver or kidney cancer. The CDR3 runs from the conserved cysteine through the conserved F or W.

TRBJ1-5 TRBV9 CASSTRTVSNQPQHF
TRBJ2-1 TRBV19 CASSIVDGGRAYNEQFF
TRBJ2-3 TRBV27 CASRDGGGPDTQYF
TRBJ1-1 TRBV2 CASTGASTEAFF
TRBJ2-1 TRBV6-1 CASSEGNEQFF
TRBJ2-7 TRBV23-1 CASSQRDRVYEQYF
TRBJ2-3 TRBV27 CASSPRAPSTDTQYF
TRBJ1-5 TRBV5-8 CASSLAPTRDSNQPQHF
- TRBV19 CASSRRGQDEQYF
TRBJ2-1 TRBV10-3 CATGLAGGNEQFF
TRBJ1-2 TRBV4-3 CASSQDSTGFYGYTF
TRBJ2-7 TRBV4-1 CASSLRLAGVYEQYF
TRBJ1-1 TRBV7-9 CASSLTGTSAFF
TRBJ2-5 TRBV6-1 CASGELVGETQYF
TRBJ2-1 TRBV11-3 CAVAIAGSYNEQFF
TRBJ2-1 TRBV7-2 CASSLVGAGEVDEQFF
TRBJ1-5 TRBV10-2 CASSDWDSNQPQHF
TRBJ2-2 TRBV4-2 CASSQESQGNTGELFF
TRBJ1-2 TRBV27 CASGPRGRTNYGYTF
TRBJ2-7 TRBV28 CASRPGQGISYEQYF
TRBJ1-2 TRBV5-1 CASSLADGSGFGYTF
TRBJ2-7 TRBV27 CASSLLPGTSGFYEQYF
TRBJ1-1 TRBV28 CASSLFQVGDTEAFF
TRBJ1-6 TRBV9 CASSTGTNNSPLHF
TRBJ2-1 TRBV28 CASRGGVSSYNEQFF
TRBJ2-3 TRBV2 CASTGTFTDTQYF
TRBJ2-4 TRBV6-5 CASSPGPLAKNIQYF
TRBJ2-6 TRBV27 CASSLLSGSSGANVLTF
TRBJ2-4 TRBV6-7 CASSMGWGQAKNIQYF
TRBJ1-5 TRBV6-1 CASSDTGGRGQPQHF
TRBJ1-4 TRBV4-3 CASSQDLRTDNEKLFF
TRBJ2-7 TRBV4-3 CASSQKTGAPAEQYF
TRBJ2-2 TRBV9 CASSVQDSPGELFF
TRBJ1-2 TRBV28 CASSLLANYGYTF
TRBJ2-2 TRBV2 CASSVAGVDTGELFF
TRBJ2-1 TRBV7-8 CASSGALRNEQFF
TRBJ2-7 TRBV5-1 CASSLMSGGTYEQYF
TRBJ1-5 TRBV4-1 CASSQDLGQPQHF
TRBJ2-3 TRBV4-3 CASSQVTSGGETSTDTQYF
TRBJ2-1 TRBV7-9 CASSLGGDEQFF
TRBJ2-7 TRBV27 CASSLRGGSYEQYF
TRBJ2-7 TRBV7-6 CASSLMAGTYEQYF
TRBJ2-7 TRBV5-5 CASSFISPGEQYF
TRBJ1-2 TRBV18 CASSPGFGYTF
TRBJ1-4 TRBV9 CASSVGVQNEKLFF
TRBJ1-1 TRBV5-6 CASSLTTGGNTEAFF
TRBJ2-7 TRBV6-4 CASSELAGGYEQYF
TRBJ1-1 TRBV27 CASRSRGSGTEAFF
TRBJ1-5 TRBV28 CASSLGEPDQPQHF
TRBJ2-1 TRBV19 CASSSPFGPREQFF
TRBJ2-7 TRBV30 CAWAPGTGSYEQYF
TRBJ2-1 TRBV11-2 CASSGLAGGYNEQFF
TRBJ1-1 TRBV2 CASSAGQPNTEAFF
TRBJ1-2 TRBV6-5 CASSLTGTGLYTF
TRBJ2-7 TRBV7-9 CASEGRTSYEQYF
TRBJ1-3 TRBV25-1 CASSWQEDTIYF
TRBJ2-5 TRBV30 CAWSLQETQYF
TRBJ2-7 TRBV4-3 CASSPGSTGPYEQYF
TRBJ1-5 TRBV10-1 CASYKTGEGNQPQHF
TRBJ2-1 TRBV7-9 CASGSGRQSNEQFF